Below are 20 T cell receptor beta chains sequenced from a single sample in a study of type 1 and type 2 diabetes patients (dated by TCRdb to 2015 to 2016). Sequencer: Illumina MiSeq. Genomic DNA from sorted T cell subsets served as template for TCRbeta CDR3 amplification. The TCRbeta CDR3 region was amplified by multiplex PCR with 30 forward and 13 reverse primers. The public sequencing data were trimmed at Q25 with fastp and processed into clonotypes with MiXCR by TCRdb, which kept only in-frame beta chains. All rows with the same CDR3 protein become a single entry with the most common DNA and genes. The table for this sample lists 250,000 or so distinct CDR3 sequences; more than 40% of them were counted only once. Clones ranked in the top ten supply roughly 13% of the sample. The specimen sequenced was peripheral blood mononuclear cells (PBMCs). Every receptor here comes from a man aged 18 to 30 with type 2 diabetes.

V and J are TRBV6-5 and TRBJ2-3; no clear D. The germline gives CDR1 MNHEY, CDR2 SVGAGI. CDR3 length equals 12 residues. The V and J ends lost 4 bases and 8 bases respectively, with 10 bases between them. CDR3 sequence (DNA): TGTGCCAGCAGTTTCCAGGCCGGTACGCAGTATTTT. Translation: CASSFQAGTQYF.

This clonotype appeared a few times. The rearrangement joins TRBV19 to TRBJ1-1; maybe TRBD1 (5 bases). In germline, CDR1 is LNHDA, CDR2 SQIVND (reference sequence). V lost 3 bases and J 5 bases, leaving 16 bases between the germline ends. The CDR3 runs 15 residues. The CDR3 DNA reads as TGTGCCAGTAGTATCGGGACCACCGGGGGGACTGAAGCTTTCTTT. Translated: CASSIGTTGGTEAFF. Full variable domain (outside the CDR3, taken from reference TRBV19 and TRBJ1-1): DGGITQSPKYLFRKEGQNVTLSCEQNLNHDAMYWYRQDPGQGLRLIYYSQIVNDFQKGDIAEGYSVSREKKESFPLTVTSAQKNPTAFYLCASSIGTTGGTEAFFGQGTRLTVV.

This clonotype showed up just a few times. V usage is TRBV20-1 and J usage is TRBJ1-2; D unresolved. The V gene's germline CDR1 is DFQATT and CDR2 SNEGSKA (reference sequence). V lost 0 bases to trimming and J lost 7 bases, with 18 bases between them. The CDR3 is 15 amino acids. DNA of the CDR3: TGCAGTGCTAGAGATGTGGACCTCCCGACGGGTGGCTACACCTTC. Protein sequence: CSARDVDLPTGGYTF.

A note on this clonotype: An end of the junction does not agree with germline; a read error may underlie this. The chain combines TRBV19 with TRBJ2-7; D possibly corresponds to TRBD1 (5 bases). The CDR3 is made up of 13 amino acids. Germline V CDR1 and CDR2: LNHDA, SQIVND (reference sequence). The CDR3 loop is CASSDSYDYEQYF. CDR3 DNA: TGCGCCAGCAGTGACAGCTACGACTACGAGCAGTACTTC.

The chain recombines TRBV5-6 with TRBJ1-1; D might be TRBD1 (5 bases). This CDR3 region has 15 residues. Germline assignment: CDR1 SGHDT and CDR2 YYEEEE. With 2 bases removed from V and 6 bases from J, the gap between germline ends came to 17 bases. The CDR3 coding sequence is TGTGCCAGCAGCTTTCGGACGACAGAGGTGGCTGAAGCTTTCTTT. Encoded protein: CASSFRTTEVAEAFF.

A few counts support this clonotype. This sequence joins TRBV5-1 and TRBJ2-2, with TRBD1 matching over 11 bases. The V segment lost 3 bases and the J segment 7 bases; nucleotides outside the gene matches: 5. CDR1 is SGHRS, CDR2 YFSETQ, per germline. The CDR3 sequence is 15 residues long. The CDR3 spells CASSWGQGVNGELFF. The CDR3 DNA follows: TGCGCCAGCAGCTGGGGACAGGGGGTGAACGGGGAGCTGTTTTTT.

About this clonotype itself: Lacking the conserved final phenylalanine or tryptophan, this CDR3 likely reflects a read error. CDR3 residues: CASSNGVSDTQYL. CDR3 DNA: TGTGCCAGCAGCAACGGGGTTTCAGATACGCAGTATCTT. V gene TRBV2 combines with J gene TRBJ2-3; TRBD2 is a possible D gene (5 bases). The germline V gene has CDR1 SNHLY and CDR2 FYNNEI. V lost 6 bases to trimming and J lost 4 bases, with 11 bases between them. The CDR3 sequence is 13 residues long.

This rearrangement joins TRBV5-5 to TRBJ1-1, with TRBD1 matching 7 bases. Germline V gene data show CDR1 as SGHKS and CDR2 as YYEKEE (reference sequence). This CDR3 is built from 16 residues. After removal of 0 bases from V and 4 bases from J, the junction contained 9 bases not matched to a gene. The CDR3: CASSLGLQGSTTEAFF. The DNA of the CDR3 is TGTGCCAGCAGCTTGGGGTTACAGGGGTCGACCACTGAAGCTTTCTTT.

The chain couples TRBV7-8 to TRBJ2-3; D might be TRBD2 (5 bases). Germline CDR1 SGHVS, CDR2 FQNEAQ. CDR3 size: 14 residues. V was trimmed by 2 bases and J by 6 bases, leaving 12 bases between them. Here the CDR3 DNA reads TGTGCCAGCAGCTTAATACGTCGAGGGGATACGCAGTATTTT. Residues: CASSLIRRGDTQYF.

This clonotype was seen repeatedly, ten times or more. V is TRBV15 and J is TRBJ1-4, with 8 bases identical to TRBD1. CDR1 and CDR2 from the germline V gene are LNHNV and YYDKDF (reference sequence). CDR3 length: 16 amino acids. After removal of 0 bases from V and 8 bases from J, the junction contained 8 bases not matched to a gene. DNA of the CDR3: TGTGCCACCAGCAGAGATCCCGGGACAGGAGGAGAAAAACTGTTTTTT. This encodes CATSRDPGTGGEKLFF. The complete variable domain, with remaining parts taken from reference TRBV15 and TRBJ1-4, reads DAMVIQNPRYQVTQFGKPVTLSCSQTLNHNVMYWYQQKSSQAPKLLFHYYDKDFNNEADTPDNFQSRRPNTSFCFLDIRSPGLGDTAMYLCATSRDPGTGGEKLFFGSGTQLSVL.

This clonotype occurred a few times. The rearrangement uses TRBV29-1 and TRBJ1-1; TRBD1 is a possible D gene (6 bases). Germline CDR1 and CDR2: SQVTM and ANQGSEA. CDR3 length equals 14 residues. Trimming pared 7 bases from V and 8 bases from J, leaving 23 bases between. Written as DNA, the CDR3 is TGCAGCGCTGTAACACAGGGTCGGGGAACCGAAGCTTTCTTT. This sequence encodes CSAVTQGRGTEAFF.

This clonotype was observed a handful of times. The chain has TRBV2 and TRBJ2-3, with a possible D match to TRBD2 (5 bases). The germline V gene has CDR1 SNHLY and CDR2 FYNNEI. V was pared by 4 bases and J by 4 bases, with 15 bases between. The CDR3 totals 15 residues. Written as DNA, the CDR3 is TGTGCCAGCAGTGTTTCGTCCAGCGGTCCAGATACGCAGTATTTT. It codes for CASSVSSSGPDTQYF.

This clonotype has a count of ten or more. The V gene is TRBV4-1, the J gene TRBJ1-4; tentative D call: TRBD1 (5 bases). From germline, CDR1 is MGHRA and CDR2 YSYEKL. The CDR3 spans 13 residues. Trimming pared 5 bases from V and 8 bases from J, leaving 12 bases between. Written as DNA, the CDR3 is TGCGCCAGCAGCACATTGAGGGGCGAAAAACTGTTTTTT. This translates into CASSTLRGEKLFF.

The J gene is TRBJ2-7, the V gene TRBV10-1; D tentatively reads TRBD1 or TRBD2 (5 bases each). The closer fit of TRBJ2-5 to the DNA end suggests the J call may be wrong. CDR1 and CDR2 from the germline V gene are WNHNN and SYGVQD (reference sequence). The CDR3 has 14 amino acids. The CDR3 sequence: CASSEQRGRETQYF. CDR3 bases: TGCGCCAGCAGTGAGCAACGGGGACGGGAGACCCAGTACTTC.

This chain connects TRBV30 to TRBJ2-6; D could derive from TRBD1 or TRBD2 (5 bases each). This CDR3 has 18 residues. Trimming took off 4 bases at V and 2 bases at J, with 21 bases between the two ends. Germline CDR1 reads GTSNPN; CDR2 reads SVGIG (reference sequence). Here the CDR3 reads CAWNQWGVGVPGANVLTF. CDR3 DNA: TGTGCCTGGAATCAATGGGGTGTGGGGGTCCCTGGGGCCAACGTCCTGACTTTC.

The chain has TRBV20-1 and TRBJ1-1; 9 nucleotides agree with TRBD1. V shed 5 bases, J shed 4 bases, and the junction held 11 bases outside the gene matches. The CDR3 extends over 15 amino acids. Germline V lookup: CDR1 DFQATT, CDR2 SNEGSKA (reference sequence). CDR3 region: CSADSGTGSATEAFF. The CDR3 bases are TGCAGTGCTGATTCCGGGACAGGGTCGGCCACTGAAGCTTTCTTT.

This chain connects TRBV11-3 to TRBJ1-1; D gene ambiguous. From germline, CDR1 is SGHNT and CDR2 YENEEA. The CDR3 is made up of 14 amino acids. Trimming pared 1 base from V and 4 bases from J, leaving 10 bases between. CDR3 in amino acids: CASSLVGSGTEAFF. CDR3 nucleotides: TGTGCCAGCAGCTTAGTGGGAAGCGGCACTGAAGCTTTCTTT.

There are a few counts of this clonotype. This chain connects TRBV5-1 to TRBJ2-5; no clear D. Germline V gives CDR1 SGHRS, CDR2 YFSETQ. Deletions cut 2 bases from V and 1 base from J, with 9 bases between. The CDR3 is 14 residues long. The CDR3 sequence is CASSFDRVQETQYF. The CDR3 DNA sequence: TGCGCCAGCAGCTTTGATCGAGTCCAAGAGACCCAGTACTTC.

This clonotype appeared a few times. This rearrangement joins TRBV7-3 to TRBJ2-7; possibly TRBD2 for D (7 bases). The V gene lost 2 bases and the J gene lost 0 bases, with 11 bases spanning the gap. CDR1 is SGHTA and CDR2 is FQGTGA in the germline V gene. CDR3 length equals 15 residues. CDR3 nucleotides: TGTGCCAGCAGCTTAGGGGGGGGGGCCTCCTACGAGCAGTACTTC. Translation: CASSLGGGASYEQYF.

The chain recombines TRBV20-1 with TRBJ1-4, with TRBD1 matching 7 bases. This CDR3 contains 13 residues. The junction had 10 bases not matched to a gene; V was cut back by 5 bases and J by 10 bases. Germline V gene data show CDR1 as DFQATT and CDR2 as SNEGSKA (reference sequence). CDR3 protein: CSAPDRAKGKLFF. CDR3 nucleotide sequence: TGCAGTGCTCCAGACAGGGCTAAGGGAAAACTGTTTTTT.